This TCR beta chain derives from a study of T cell repertoires in aging, cancer and after chemotherapy. Study-wide points: Immunological memory after chemotherapy cannot be judged from the repertoire data.

The template was genomic DNA from peripheral blood, not RNA. Rearranged V-D-J TRB sequences were amplified with a mixed TRB-A/B primer pool. Each CDR3 protein is one row after TCRdb ran MiXCR on the multiplex PCR reads. The table records approximately 4,200 distinct CDR3 sequences, roughly 28% of them present only once. Trimming cost V 5 bases and J 4 bases, with 15 bases left between them. Germline values: CDR1 SQVTM, CDR2 ANQGSEA. CDR3 length: 13 residues. By sample share, this clonotype is medium-sized. Antigen: not known. The material sequenced was blood. The J gene is TRBJ2-7, the V gene TRBV29-1; D may be TRBD2 (5 bases). The clonotype was recovered from a human donor in good health. DNA of the CDR3: TGCAGCGTTTTGCTTCCGGGGAGTTACGAGCAGTACTTC. Protein product: CSVLLPGSYEQYF.